This is a list of T cell receptor beta chains from one sample in a study of T cells in Graves' hyperthyroidism and ophthalmopathy. TCRdb re-called the multiplex PCR reads with MiXCR, one entry per CDR3 protein. The sample contains 700,000 or so distinct CDR3 sequences, about a sixth of which appear only once. Sequenced material: blood. These receptors were obtained from a man between 18 and 35 years old with Graves' hyperthyroidism. Both conserved end residues are part of each CDR3. Fields, in order: clone size, V gene, D gene, J gene, CDR3 DNA, CDR3 protein. A D gene is named only where the DNA matches it firmly. The size entry is marked missing in some rows and otherwise reads once, few, many or a size class.

clone size: NA; V gene: TRBV24-1; D gene: TRBD2; J gene: TRBJ2-1; CDR3 DNA: TGTGCCACCAGTGATACGCGCGGCGGGGGGGGCGATGAGCAGTTCTTC; CDR3 protein: CATSDTRGGGGDEQFF
clone size: many; V gene: TRBV20-1; D gene: NA; J gene: TRBJ2-5; CDR3 DNA: TGCAGTGCCAAATGGCCGTGGGAGCTAAAAGAGACCCAGTACTTC; CDR3 protein: CSAKWPWELKETQYF
clone size: many; V gene: TRBV7-2; D gene: NA; J gene: TRBJ2-5; CDR3 DNA: TGTGCCAGCAGCCCAAGGAGGGGGGCCGAGACCCAGTACTTC; CDR3 protein: CASSPRRGAETQYF
clone size: NA; V gene: TRBV28; D gene: NA; J gene: TRBJ1-5; CDR3 DNA: TGTGCCAGCAGCCCTGTACGTCCATCGGCCCAGCCCCAGCATTTT; CDR3 protein: CASSPVRPSAQPQHF
clone size: many; V gene: TRBV2; D gene: NA; J gene: TRBJ1-2; CDR3 DNA: TGTGCCAGCAGGGAGACCGGGATCAATGGCTACACCTTC; CDR3 protein: CASRETGINGYTF
clone size: few; V gene: TRBV25-1; D gene: NA; J gene: TRBJ2-1; CDR3 DNA: TGTGCCAGCAGTGAATATCTAAATGAGCAGTTCTTC; CDR3 protein: CASSEYLNEQFF
clone size: many; V gene: TRBV6-1; D gene: NA; J gene: TRBJ1-1; CDR3 DNA: TGTGCCAGCAGCACTCAGGGAACTGAAGCTTTCTTT; CDR3 protein: CASSTQGTEAFF
clone size: many; V gene: TRBV28; D gene: NA; J gene: TRBJ1-1; CDR3 DNA: TGTGCCAGCAGATTGAGGGAAACTGAAGCTTTCTTT; CDR3 protein: CASRLRETEAFF
clone size: many; V gene: TRBV28; D gene: TRBD1; J gene: TRBJ2-3; CDR3 DNA: TGTGCCAGCAGTTTAGGGACAGGGTACACAGATACGCAGTATTTT; CDR3 protein: CASSLGTGYTDTQYF
clone size: many; V gene: TRBV25-1; D gene: NA; J gene: TRBJ1-1; CDR3 DNA: TGTGCCAGCAGTGAACCTGGGGGAACTGAAGCTTTCTTT; CDR3 protein: CASSEPGGTEAFF